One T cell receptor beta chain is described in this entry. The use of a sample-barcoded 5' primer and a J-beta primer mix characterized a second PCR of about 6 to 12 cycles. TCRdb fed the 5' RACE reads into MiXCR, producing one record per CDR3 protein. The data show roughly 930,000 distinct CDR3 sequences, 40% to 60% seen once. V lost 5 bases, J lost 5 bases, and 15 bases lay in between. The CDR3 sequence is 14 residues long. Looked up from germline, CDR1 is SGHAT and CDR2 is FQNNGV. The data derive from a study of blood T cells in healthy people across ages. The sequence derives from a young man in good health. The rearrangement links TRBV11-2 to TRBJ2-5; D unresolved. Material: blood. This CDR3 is CASSPTKVAETQYF. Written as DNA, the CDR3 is TGTGCCAGCAGCCCTACAAAGGTGGCGGAGACCCAGTACTTC.